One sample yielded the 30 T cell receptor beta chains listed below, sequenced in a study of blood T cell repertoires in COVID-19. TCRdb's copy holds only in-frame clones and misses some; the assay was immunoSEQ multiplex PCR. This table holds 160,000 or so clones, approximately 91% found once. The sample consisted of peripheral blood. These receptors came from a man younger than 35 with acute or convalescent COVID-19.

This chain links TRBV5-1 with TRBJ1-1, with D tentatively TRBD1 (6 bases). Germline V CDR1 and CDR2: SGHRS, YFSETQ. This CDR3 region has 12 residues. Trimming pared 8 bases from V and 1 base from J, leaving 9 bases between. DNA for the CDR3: TGCGCCAGTAGGGACACGAACACTGAAGCTTTCTTT. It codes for CASRDTNTEAFF.

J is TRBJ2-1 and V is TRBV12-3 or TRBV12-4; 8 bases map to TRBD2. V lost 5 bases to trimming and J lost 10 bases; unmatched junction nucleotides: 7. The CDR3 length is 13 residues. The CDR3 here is CASSGTSSTEQFF. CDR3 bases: TGTGCCAGCAGTGGGACTAGTTCGACAGAGCAGTTCTTC.

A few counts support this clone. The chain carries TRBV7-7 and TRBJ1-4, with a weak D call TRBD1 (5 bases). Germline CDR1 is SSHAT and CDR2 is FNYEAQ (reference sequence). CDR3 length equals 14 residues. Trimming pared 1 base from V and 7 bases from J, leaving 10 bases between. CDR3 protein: CASSLDRNSEKLFF. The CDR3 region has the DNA TGTGCCAGCAGCTTAGACAGGAATAGTGAAAAACTGTTTTTT.

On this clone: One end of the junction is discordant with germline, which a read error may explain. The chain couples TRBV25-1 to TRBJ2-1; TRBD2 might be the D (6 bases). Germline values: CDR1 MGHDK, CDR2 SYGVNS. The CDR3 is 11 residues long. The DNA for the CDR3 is TGTGCCAGCAGTTCCGGGACTGAGAAGTTCTTC. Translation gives CASSSGTEKFF.

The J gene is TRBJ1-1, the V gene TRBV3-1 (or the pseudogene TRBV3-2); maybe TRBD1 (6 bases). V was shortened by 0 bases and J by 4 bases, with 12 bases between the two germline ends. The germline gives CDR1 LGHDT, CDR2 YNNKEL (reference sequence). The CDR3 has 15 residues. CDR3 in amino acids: CASSQDQGMGTEAFF. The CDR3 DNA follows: TGTGCCAGCAGCCAAGATCAGGGGATGGGCACTGAAGCTTTCTTT.

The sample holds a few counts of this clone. For the CDR3, the DNA is TGTGCCAGCAGCTCACATAGAAAAGCGGCAGACTCCTACAATGAGCAGTTCTTC. This encodes CASSSHRKAADSYNEQFF. The rearrangement links TRBV7-9 to TRBJ2-1; maybe TRBD2 (5 bases). Germline V CDR1 and CDR2: SEHNR, FQNEAQ (reference sequence). Trimming took off 4 bases at V and 0 bases at J, with 19 bases between the two ends. CDR3 length: 18 amino acids.

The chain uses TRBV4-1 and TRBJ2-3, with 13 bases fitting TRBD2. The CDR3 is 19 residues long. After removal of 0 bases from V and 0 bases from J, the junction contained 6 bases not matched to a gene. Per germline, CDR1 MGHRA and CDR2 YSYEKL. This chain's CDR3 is CASSQDRTSGGRSTDTQYF. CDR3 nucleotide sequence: TGCGCCAGCAGCCAAGATCGGACTAGCGGGGGCCGTAGCACAGATACGCAGTATTTT.

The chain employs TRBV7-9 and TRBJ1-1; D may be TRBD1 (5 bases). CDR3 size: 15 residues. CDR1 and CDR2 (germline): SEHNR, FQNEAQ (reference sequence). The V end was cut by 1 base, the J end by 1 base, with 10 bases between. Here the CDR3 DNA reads TGTGCCAGCAGCTTAGTGGGGCCTGAGAACACTGAAGCTTTCTTT. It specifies CASSLVGPENTEAFF.

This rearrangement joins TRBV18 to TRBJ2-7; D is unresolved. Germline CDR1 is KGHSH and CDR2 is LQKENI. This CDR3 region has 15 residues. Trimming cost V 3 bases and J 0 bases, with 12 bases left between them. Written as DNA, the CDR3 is TGTGCCAGCTCACCCCAACGTACAGCCTCCTACGAGCAGTACTTC. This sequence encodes CASSPQRTASYEQYF.

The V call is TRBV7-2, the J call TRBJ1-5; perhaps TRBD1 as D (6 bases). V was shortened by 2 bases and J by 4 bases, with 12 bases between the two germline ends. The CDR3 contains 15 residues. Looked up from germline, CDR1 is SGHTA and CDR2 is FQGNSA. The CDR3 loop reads CASSLRQGLNQPQHF. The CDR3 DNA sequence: TGTGCCAGCAGCTTAAGGCAGGGGCTAAATCAGCCCCAGCATTTT.

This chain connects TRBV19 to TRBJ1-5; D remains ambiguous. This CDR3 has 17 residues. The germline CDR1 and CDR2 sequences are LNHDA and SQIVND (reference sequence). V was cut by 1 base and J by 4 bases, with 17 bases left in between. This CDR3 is CASSIAVRIKPNQPQHF. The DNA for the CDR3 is TGTGCCAGTAGTATAGCAGTCAGGATAAAACCAAATCAGCCCCAGCATTTT.

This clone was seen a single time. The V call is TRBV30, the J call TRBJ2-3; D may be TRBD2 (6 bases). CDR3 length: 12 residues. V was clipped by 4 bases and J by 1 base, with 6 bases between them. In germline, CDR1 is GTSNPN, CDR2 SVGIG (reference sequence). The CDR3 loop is CAWTSGTDTQYF. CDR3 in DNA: TGTGCCTGGACTAGCGGCACAGATACGCAGTATTTT. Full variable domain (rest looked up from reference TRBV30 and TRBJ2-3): SQTIHQWPATLVQPVGSPLSLECTVEGTSNPNLYWYRQAAGRGLQLLFYSVGIGQISSEVPQNLSASRPQDRQFILSSKKLLLSDSGFYLCAWTSGTDTQYFGPGTRLTVL.

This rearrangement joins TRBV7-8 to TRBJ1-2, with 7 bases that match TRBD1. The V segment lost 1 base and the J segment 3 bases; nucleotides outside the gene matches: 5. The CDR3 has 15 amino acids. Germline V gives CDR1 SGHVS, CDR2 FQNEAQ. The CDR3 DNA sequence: TGTGCCAGCAGCTTAGATGCCAGGGGGGACTATGGCTACACCTTC. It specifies CASSLDARGDYGYTF.

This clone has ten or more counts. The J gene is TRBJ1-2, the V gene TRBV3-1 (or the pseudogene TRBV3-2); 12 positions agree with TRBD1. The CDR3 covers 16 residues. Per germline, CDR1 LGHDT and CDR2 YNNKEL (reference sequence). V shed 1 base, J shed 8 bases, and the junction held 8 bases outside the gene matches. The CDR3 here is CASSQAGDRGPSGYTF. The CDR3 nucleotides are TGTGCCAGCAGCCAAGCTGGGGACAGGGGGCCAAGCGGCTACACCTTC.

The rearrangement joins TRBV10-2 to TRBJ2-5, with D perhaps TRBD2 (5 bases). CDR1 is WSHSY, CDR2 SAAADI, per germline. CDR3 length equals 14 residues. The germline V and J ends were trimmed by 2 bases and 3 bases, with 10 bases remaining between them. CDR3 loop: CASSERGNKETQYF. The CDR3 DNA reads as TGCGCCAGCAGTGAGAGAGGGAACAAAGAGACCCAGTACTTC.

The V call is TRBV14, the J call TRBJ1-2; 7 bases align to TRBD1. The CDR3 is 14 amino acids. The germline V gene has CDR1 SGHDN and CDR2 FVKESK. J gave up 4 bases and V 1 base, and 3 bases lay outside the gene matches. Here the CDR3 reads CASSQGSGGYGYTF. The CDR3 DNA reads TGTGCCAGCAGCCAAGGGTCAGGGGGCTATGGCTACACCTTC. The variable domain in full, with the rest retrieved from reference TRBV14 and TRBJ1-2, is EAGVTQFPSHSVIEKGQTVTLRCDPISGHDNLYWYRRVMGKEIKFLLHFVKESKQDESGMPNNRFLAERTGGTYSTLKVQPAELEDSGVYFCASSQGSGGYGYTFGSGTRLTVV.

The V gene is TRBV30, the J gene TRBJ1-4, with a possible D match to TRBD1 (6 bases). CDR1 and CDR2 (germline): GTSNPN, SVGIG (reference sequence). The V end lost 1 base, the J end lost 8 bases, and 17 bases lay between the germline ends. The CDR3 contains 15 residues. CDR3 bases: TGTGCCTGGAGTGATGACGACAGGATTGAAGAAAAACTGTTTTTT. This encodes CAWSDDDRIEEKLFF.

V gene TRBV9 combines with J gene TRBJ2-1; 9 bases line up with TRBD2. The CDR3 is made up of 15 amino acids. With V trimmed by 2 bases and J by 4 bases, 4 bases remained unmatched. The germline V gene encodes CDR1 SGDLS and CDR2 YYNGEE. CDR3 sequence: CASSVSGGRYNEQFF. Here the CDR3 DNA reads TGTGCCAGCAGCGTCAGCGGGGGGCGATACAATGAGCAGTTCTTC.

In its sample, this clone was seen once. The CDR3 protein is CASSEVKNRVGGYTF. The DNA for the CDR3 is TGTGCCAGCAGTGAAGTAAAGAACAGGGTAGGGGGCTACACCTTC. The genes are TRBV6-1 and TRBJ1-2; TRBD1 might be the D (6 bases). Between the trimmed V and J ends, which lost 1 base and 8 bases, there was a span of 17 bases. Per germline, CDR1 MNHNS and CDR2 SASEGT. The CDR3 has 15 residues.

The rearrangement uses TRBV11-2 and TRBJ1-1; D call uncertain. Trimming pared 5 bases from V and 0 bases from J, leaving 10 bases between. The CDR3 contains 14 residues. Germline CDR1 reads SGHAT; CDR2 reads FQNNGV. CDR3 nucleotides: TGTGCCAGCAGCGGAATGCGGCTGAACACTGAAGCTTTCTTT. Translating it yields CASSGMRLNTEAFF. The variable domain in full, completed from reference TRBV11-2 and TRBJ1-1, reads EAGVAQSPRYKIIEKRQSVAFWCNPISGHATLYWYQQILGQGPKLLIQFQNNGVVDDSQLPKDRFSAERLKGVDSTLKIQPAKLEDSAVYLCASSGMRLNTEAFFGQGTRLTVV.

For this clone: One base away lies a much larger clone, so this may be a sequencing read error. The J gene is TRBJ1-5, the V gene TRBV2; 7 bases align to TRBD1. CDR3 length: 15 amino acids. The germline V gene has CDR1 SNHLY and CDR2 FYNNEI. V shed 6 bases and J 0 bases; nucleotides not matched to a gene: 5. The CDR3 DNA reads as TGTGCCAGCAGCCAAGGACAGGTTAGCAATCAGCCCCAGCATTTT. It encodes CASSQGQVSNQPQHF. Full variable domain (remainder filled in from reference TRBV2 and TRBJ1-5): EPEVTQTPSHQVTQMGQEVILRCVPISNHLYFYWYRQILGQKVEFLVSFYNNEISEKSEIFDDQFSVERPDGSNFTLKIRSTKLEDSAMYFCASSQGQVSNQPQHFGDGTRLSIL.

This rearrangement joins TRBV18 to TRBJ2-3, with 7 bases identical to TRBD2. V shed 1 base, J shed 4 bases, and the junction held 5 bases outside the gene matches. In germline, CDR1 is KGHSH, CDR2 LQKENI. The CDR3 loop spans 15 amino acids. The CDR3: CASSPQTSIPDTQYF. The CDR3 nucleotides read TGTGCCAGCTCACCACAGACTAGCATCCCAGATACGCAGTATTTT.

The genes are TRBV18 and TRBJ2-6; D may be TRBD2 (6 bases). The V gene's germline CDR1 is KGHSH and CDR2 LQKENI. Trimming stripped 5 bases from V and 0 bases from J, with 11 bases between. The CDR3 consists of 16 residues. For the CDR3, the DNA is TGTGCCAGCTCAAGCGGACTACTCTCTGGGGCCAACGTCCTGACTTTC. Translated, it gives CASSSGLLSGANVLTF.

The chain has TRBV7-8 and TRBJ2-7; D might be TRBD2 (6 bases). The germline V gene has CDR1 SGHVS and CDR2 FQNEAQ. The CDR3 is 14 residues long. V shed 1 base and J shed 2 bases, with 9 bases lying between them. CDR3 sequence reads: CASSLGGVPYEQYF. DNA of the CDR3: TGTGCCAGCAGCTTAGGGGGGGTGCCCTACGAGCAGTACTTC. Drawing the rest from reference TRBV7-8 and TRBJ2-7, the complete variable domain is GAGVSQSPRYKVAKRGQDVALRCDPISGHVSLFWYQQALGQGPEFLTYFQNEAQLDKSGLPSDRFFAERPEGSVSTLKIQRTQQEDSAVYLCASSLGGVPYEQYFGPGTRLTVT.

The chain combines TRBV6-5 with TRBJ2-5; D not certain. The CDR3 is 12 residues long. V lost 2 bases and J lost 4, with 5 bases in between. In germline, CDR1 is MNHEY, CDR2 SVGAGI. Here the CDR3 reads CASSYSRETQYF. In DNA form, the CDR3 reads TGTGCCAGCAGTTACAGTAGAGAGACCCAGTACTTC.

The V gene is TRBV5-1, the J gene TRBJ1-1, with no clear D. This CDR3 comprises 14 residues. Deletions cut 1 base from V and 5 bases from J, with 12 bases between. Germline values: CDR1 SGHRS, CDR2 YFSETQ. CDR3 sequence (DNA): TGCGCCAGCAGCTTGAATCTGGGAGGGACTGAAGCTTTCTTT. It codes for CASSLNLGGTEAFF. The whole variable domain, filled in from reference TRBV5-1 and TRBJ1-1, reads KAGVTQTPRYLIKTRGQQVTLSCSPISGHRSVSWYQQTPGQGLQFLFEYFSETQRNKGNFPGRFSGRQFSNSRSEMNVSTLELGDSALYLCASSLNLGGTEAFFGQGTRLTVV.

The CDR3 DNA is TGTGCCAGCATCGGGGGAACCTATGGCTACACCTTC. It is translated as CASIGGTYGYTF. The chain joins TRBV9 to TRBJ1-2, with a weak D call TRBD1 (5 bases). The CDR3 covers 12 residues. Germline lookup yields CDR1 SGDLS and CDR2 YYNGEE. Trimming cost V 6 bases and J 4 bases, with 10 bases left between them.

In nucleotides, the CDR3 is TGTGCCAGCAGCCCGGGACAGGGAAACGGCTACACCTTC. Its translation: CASSPGQGNGYTF. The chain uses TRBV6-5 and TRBJ1-2; TRBD1 matches at 9 bases. Germline V lookup: CDR1 MNHEY, CDR2 SVGAGI. V dropped 6 bases and J dropped 8; count of bases not matched to a gene: 7. This CDR3 has 13 residues.

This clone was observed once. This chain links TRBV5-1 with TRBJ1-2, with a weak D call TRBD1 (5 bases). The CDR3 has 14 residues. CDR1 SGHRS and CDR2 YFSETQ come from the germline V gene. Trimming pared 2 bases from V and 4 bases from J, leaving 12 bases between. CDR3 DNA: TGCGCCAGCAGCTTTTCCGAGACAGTCTATGGCTACACCTTC. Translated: CASSFSETVYGYTF.

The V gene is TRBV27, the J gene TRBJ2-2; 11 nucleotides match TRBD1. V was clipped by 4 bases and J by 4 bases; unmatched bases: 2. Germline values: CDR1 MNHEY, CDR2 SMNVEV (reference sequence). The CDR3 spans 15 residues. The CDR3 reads CASSSGTGGTGELFF. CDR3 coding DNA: TGTGCCAGCAGTTCCGGGACAGGGGGCACCGGGGAGCTGTTTTTT.